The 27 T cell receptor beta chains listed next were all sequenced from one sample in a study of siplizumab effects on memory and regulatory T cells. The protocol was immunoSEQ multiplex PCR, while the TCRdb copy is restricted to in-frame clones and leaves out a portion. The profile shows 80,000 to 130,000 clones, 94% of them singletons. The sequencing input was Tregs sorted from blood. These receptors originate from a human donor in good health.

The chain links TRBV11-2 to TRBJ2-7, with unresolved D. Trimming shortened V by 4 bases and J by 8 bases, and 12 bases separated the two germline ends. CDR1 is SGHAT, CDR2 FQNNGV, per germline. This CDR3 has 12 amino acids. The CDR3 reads CASSSTHMKQYF. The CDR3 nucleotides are TGTGCCAGCAGCTCCACCCATATGAAGCAGTACTTC.

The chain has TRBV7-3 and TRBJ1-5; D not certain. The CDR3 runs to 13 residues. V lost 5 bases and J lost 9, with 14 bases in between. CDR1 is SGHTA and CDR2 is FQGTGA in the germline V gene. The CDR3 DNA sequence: TGTGCCAGCAGCGAGACTACGACGGGGCCCCAGCATTTT. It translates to CASSETTTGPQHF.

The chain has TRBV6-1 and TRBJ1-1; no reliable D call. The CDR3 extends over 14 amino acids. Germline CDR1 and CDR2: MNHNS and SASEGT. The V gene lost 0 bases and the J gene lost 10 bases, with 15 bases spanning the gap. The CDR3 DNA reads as TGTGCCAGCAGTGAAGCGGCCGTTCTAACGGCAGCTTTCTTT. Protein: CASSEAAVLTAAFF.

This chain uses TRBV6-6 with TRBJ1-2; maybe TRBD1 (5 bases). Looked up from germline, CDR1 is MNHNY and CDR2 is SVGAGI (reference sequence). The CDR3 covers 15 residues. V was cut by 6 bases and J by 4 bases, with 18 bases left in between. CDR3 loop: CASSRVTDSVYGYTF. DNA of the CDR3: TGTGCCAGCAGCCGAGTCACCGACAGCGTCTATGGCTACACCTTC.

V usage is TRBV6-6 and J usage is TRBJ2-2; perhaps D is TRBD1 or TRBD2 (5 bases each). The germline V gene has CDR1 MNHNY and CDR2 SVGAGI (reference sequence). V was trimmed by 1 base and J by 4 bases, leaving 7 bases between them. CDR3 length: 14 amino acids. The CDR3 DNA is TGTGCCAGCAGTTACTGGGGGAGCACCGGGGAGCTGTTTTTT. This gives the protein CASSYWGSTGELFF.

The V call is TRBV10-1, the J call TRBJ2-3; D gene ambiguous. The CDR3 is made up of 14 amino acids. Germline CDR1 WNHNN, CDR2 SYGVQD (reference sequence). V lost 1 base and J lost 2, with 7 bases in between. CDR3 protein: CASSEWHPTDTQYF. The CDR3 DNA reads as TGCGCCAGCAGTGAGTGGCACCCCACAGATACGCAGTATTTT.

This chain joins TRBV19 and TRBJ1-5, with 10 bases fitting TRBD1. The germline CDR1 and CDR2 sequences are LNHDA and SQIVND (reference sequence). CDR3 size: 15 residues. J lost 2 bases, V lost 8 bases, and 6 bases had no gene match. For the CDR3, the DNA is TGTGCCAGTGTCCCCGGGACAGGGGGCAATCAGCCCCAGCATTTT. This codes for CASVPGTGGNQPQHF.

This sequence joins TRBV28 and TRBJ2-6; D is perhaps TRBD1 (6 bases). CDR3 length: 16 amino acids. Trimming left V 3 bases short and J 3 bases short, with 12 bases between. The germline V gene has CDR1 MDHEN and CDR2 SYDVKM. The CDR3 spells CASSFNRVFGANVLTF. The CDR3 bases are TGTGCCAGCAGTTTTAACAGGGTCTTTGGGGCCAACGTCCTGACTTTC.

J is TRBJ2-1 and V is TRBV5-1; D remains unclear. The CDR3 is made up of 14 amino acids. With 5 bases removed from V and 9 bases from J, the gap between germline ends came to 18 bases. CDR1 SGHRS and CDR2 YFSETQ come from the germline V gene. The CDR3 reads CASRPYQSVGEQFF. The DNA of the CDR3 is TGCGCCAGCAGACCGTATCAAAGCGTGGGTGAGCAGTTCTTC.

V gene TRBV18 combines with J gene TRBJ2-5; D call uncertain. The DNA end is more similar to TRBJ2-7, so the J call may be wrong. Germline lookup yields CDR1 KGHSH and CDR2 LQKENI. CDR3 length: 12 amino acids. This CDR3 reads CASSPSSYEQYF. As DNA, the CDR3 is TGTGCCAGCTCACCTAGCTCCTACGAGCAGTACTTC.

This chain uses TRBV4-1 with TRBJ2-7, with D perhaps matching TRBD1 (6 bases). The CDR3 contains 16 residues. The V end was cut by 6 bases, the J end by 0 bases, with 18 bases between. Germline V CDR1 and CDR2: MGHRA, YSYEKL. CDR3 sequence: CASSKNLGAGSYEQYF. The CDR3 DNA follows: TGCGCCAGCAGTAAAAATTTGGGGGCGGGCTCCTACGAGCAGTACTTC.

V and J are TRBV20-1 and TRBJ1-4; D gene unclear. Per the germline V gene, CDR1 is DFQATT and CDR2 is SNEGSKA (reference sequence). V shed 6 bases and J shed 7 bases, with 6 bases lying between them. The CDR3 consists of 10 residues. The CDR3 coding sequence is TGCAGTGCCGAGGGTGAAAAACTGTTTTTT. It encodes CSAEGEKLFF.

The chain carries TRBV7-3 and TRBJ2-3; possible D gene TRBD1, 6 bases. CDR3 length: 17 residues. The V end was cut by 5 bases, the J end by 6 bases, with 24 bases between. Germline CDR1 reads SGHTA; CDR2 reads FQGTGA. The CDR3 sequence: CASSQSPPGRGKDTQYF. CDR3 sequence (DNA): TGTGCCAGCAGCCAAAGCCCCCCAGGAAGGGGGAAGGATACGCAGTATTTT.

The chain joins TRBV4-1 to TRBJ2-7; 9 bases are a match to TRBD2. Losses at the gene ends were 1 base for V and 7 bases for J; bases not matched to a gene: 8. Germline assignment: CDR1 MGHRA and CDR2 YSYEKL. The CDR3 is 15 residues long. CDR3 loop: CASSQGEAGGKEQYF. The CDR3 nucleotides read TGCGCCAGCAGCCAAGGGGAAGCGGGAGGAAAAGAGCAGTACTTC.

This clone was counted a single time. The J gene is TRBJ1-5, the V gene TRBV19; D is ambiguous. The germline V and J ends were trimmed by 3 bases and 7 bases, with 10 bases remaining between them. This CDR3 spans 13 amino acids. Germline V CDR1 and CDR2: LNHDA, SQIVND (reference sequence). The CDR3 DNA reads TGTGCCAGTAGTATCCGTGTGGGACAGCCCCAGCATTTT. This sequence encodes CASSIRVGQPQHF.

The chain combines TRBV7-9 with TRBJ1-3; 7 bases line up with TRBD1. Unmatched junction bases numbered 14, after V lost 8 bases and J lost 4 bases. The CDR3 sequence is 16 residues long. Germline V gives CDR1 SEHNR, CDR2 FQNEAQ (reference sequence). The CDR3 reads CASLSTGEPKGNTIYF. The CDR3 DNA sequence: TGTGCCAGCTTATCAACAGGGGAGCCGAAAGGAAACACCATATATTTT. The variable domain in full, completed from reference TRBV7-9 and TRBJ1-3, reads DTGVSQNPRHKITKRGQNVTFRCDPISEHNRLYWYRQTLGQGPEFLTYFQNEAQLEKSRLLSDRFSAERPKGSFSTLEIQRTEQGDSAMYLCASLSTGEPKGNTIYFGEGSWLTVV.

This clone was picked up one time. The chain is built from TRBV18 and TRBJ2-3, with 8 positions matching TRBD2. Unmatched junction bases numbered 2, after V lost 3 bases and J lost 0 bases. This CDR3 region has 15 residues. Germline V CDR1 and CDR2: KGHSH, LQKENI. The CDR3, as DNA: TGTGCCAGCTCACCGACTAGCGCAAGCACAGATACGCAGTATTTT. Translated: CASSPTSASTDTQYF.

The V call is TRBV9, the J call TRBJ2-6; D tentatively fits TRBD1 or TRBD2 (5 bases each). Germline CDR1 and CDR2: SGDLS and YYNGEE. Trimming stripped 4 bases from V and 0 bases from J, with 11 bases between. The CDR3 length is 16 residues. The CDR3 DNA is TGTGCCAGCAGCCGGGGACCGCCCTCTGGGGCCAACGTCCTGACTTTC. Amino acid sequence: CASSRGPPSGANVLTF.

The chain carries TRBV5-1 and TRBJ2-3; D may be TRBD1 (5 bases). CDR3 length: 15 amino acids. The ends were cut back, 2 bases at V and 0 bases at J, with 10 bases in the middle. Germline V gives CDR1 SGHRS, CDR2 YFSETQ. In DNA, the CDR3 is TGCGCCAGCAGCTTTCAGGGAATAAGCACAGATACGCAGTATTTT. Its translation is CASSFQGISTDTQYF.

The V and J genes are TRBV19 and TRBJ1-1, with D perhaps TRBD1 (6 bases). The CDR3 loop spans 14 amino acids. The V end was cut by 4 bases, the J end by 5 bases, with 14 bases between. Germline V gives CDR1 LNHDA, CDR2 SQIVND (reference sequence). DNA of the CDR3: TGTGCCAGTAGTAGAGACAGGCTGTGGACTGAAGCTTTCTTT. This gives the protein CASSRDRLWTEAFF.

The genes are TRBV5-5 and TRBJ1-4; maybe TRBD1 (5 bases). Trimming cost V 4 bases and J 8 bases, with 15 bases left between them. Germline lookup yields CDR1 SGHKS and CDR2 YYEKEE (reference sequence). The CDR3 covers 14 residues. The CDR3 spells CASSRGQGREKLFF. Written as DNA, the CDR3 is TGTGCCAGCAGCCGAGGGCAGGGTAGAGAAAAACTGTTTTTT.

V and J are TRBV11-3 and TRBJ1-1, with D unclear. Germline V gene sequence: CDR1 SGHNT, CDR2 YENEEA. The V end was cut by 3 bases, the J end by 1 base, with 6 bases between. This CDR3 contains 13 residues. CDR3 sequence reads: CASSFRENTEAFF. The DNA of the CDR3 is TGTGCCAGCAGCTTCCGGGAGAACACTGAAGCTTTCTTT.

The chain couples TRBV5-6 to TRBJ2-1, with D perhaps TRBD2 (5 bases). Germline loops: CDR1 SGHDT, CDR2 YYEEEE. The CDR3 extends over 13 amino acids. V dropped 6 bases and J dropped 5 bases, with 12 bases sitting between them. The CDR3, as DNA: TGTGCCAGCACCAAACGGGGTGACAATGAGCAGTTCTTC. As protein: CASTKRGDNEQFF.

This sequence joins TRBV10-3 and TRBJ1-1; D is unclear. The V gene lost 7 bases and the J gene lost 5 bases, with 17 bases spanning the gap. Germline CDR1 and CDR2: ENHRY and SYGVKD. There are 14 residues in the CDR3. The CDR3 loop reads CAITSGLSGTEAFF. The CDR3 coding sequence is TGTGCCATCACTTCCGGGCTCAGTGGGACTGAAGCTTTCTTT.

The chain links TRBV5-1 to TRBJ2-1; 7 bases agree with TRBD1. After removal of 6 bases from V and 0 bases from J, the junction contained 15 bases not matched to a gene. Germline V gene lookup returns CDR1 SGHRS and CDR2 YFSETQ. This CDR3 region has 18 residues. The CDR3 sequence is CASNLQGSTRSSYNEQFF. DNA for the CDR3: TGCGCCAGCAACCTACAGGGGTCGACCCGGAGCTCCTACAATGAGCAGTTCTTC.

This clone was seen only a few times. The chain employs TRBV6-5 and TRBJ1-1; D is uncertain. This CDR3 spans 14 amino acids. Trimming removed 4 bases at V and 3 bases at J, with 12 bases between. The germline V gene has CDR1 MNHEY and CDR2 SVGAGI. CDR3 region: CASSSVPSHTEAFF. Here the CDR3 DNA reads TGTGCCAGCAGTTCTGTTCCTAGCCACACTGAAGCTTTCTTT.

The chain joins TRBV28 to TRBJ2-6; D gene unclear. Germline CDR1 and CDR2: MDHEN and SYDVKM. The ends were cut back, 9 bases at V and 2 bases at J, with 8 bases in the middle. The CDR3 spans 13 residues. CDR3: CASSLPGANVLTF. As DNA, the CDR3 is TGTGCCAGTAGCCTGCCTGGGGCCAACGTCCTGACTTTC.